Listed below are T cell receptor beta chains from one sample, sequenced in a study of T cell responses to AZD1222 COVID-19 vaccine. Repertoires were generated with immunoSEQ multiplex PCR, while TCRdb's copy carries only in-frame clones and drops some. This table holds about 160,000 clones, about 90% found once. Specimen: peripheral blood, collected 28 days after the second AZD1222 dose. The source is an adult who received the AZD1222 COVID-19 vaccine. Both conserved end residues are part of each CDR3. D genes are given only for firm matches. For some rows the clone size is stated as once, few or many, or as a class when expanded; others skip it.

>.|TRBV29-1|.|TRBJ2-5|13
CSVYDLTQETQYF
TGCAGCGTTTATGACTTAACCCAAGAGACCCAGTACTTC
>.|TRBV4-1|.|TRBJ1-2|14
CASSQGGPNYGYTF
TGCGCCAGCAGCCAAGGGGGGCCTAACTATGGCTACACCTTC
>TRBD2|TRBV4-2|.|TRBJ2-7|15
CASSQPLLGGHEQYF
TGTGCCAGCAGCCAACCCCTCCTGGGAGGGCACGAGCAGTACTTC
>TRBD2|TRBV13|.|TRBJ2-3|14
CASSQGLAGDTQYF
TGTGCCAGCAGCCAGGGACTAGCGGGAGATACGCAGTATTTT
>.|TRBV7-3|.|TRBJ2-3|15
CASSSVGGTTDTQYF
TGTGCCAGCAGCTCTGTCGGGGGTACCACAGATACGCAGTATTTT
>.|TRBV5-1|few|TRBJ1-3|13
CASSLAPGNTIYF
TGCGCCAGCAGCTTGGCCCCTGGAAACACCATATATTTT
>.|TRBV27|.|TRBJ2-1|14
CASSLSQGVDEQFF
TGTGCCAGCAGTTTATCACAGGGTGTCGATGAGCAGTTCTTC
>.|TRBV10-3|.|TRBJ1-2|12
CAISTQNYGYTF
TGTGCCATCAGTACGCAGAACTATGGCTACACCTTC
>.|TRBV6-5|.|TRBJ2-5|15
CASSSERKGVETQYF
TGTGCCAGCAGTTCTGAGAGAAAGGGGGTGGAGACCCAGTACTTC
>TRBD2|TRBV7-3|.|TRBJ2-3|20
CASSPRGSGGELYSTDTQYF
TGTGCCAGCAGCCCCCGAGGTAGCGGGGGTGAACTATATAGCACAGATACGCAGTATTTT
>.|TRBV4-2|once|TRBJ1-1|12
CASSQADTEAFF
TGTGCCAGCAGCCAAGCGGACACTGAAGCTTTCTTT
>TRBD1|TRBV4-1|.|TRBJ1-1|14
CASSRTGGNTEAFF
TGCGCCAGCAGCCGTACAGGGGGCAACACTGAAGCTTTCTTT
>.|TRBV3-1/TRBV3-2|.|TRBJ1-5|13
CASSQQRDQPQHF
TGTGCCAGCAGCCAACAGAGAGATCAGCCCCAGCATTTT
>TRBD1|TRBV5-1|.|TRBJ2-7|16
CASSLSGQGALGEQYF
TGCGCCAGCAGCTTATCGGGACAGGGGGCGCTTGGCGAGCAGTACTTC
>.|TRBV6-1|once|TRBJ2-7|15
CASSEGPRVTYEQYF
TGTGCCAGCAGTGAAGGCCCCAGGGTCACCTACGAGCAGTACTTC
>.|TRBV23-1|.|TRBJ1-1|19
CASSQSDAVFGGLGTEAFF
TGCGCCAGCAGTCAATCGGACGCGGTTTTTGGGGGGCTAGGAACTGAAGCTTTCTTT
>TRBD1|TRBV7-8|.|TRBJ1-5|18
CASSLQGEELNDNQPQHF
TGTGCCAGCAGCTTACAGGGGGAAGAACTAAACGACAATCAGCCCCAGCATTTT
>.|TRBV6-5|few|TRBJ1-6|14
CASSLTGYNSPLHF
TGTGCCAGCAGTTTGACAGGATACAATTCACCCCTCCACTTT
>.|TRBV3-1/TRBV3-2|.|TRBJ1-1|13
CASSQEGTIEAFF
TGTGCCAGCAGCCAAGAGGGGACAATAGAAGCTTTCTTT
>TRBD1|TRBV5-6|once|TRBJ2-3|13
CASSDQGADTQYF
TGTGCCAGCAGCGACCAGGGGGCAGATACGCAGTATTTT
>.|TRBV5-1|.|TRBJ2-3|13
CASSVEGTDTQYF
TGCGCCAGCAGCGTGGAAGGCACAGATACGCAGTATTTT
>.|TRBV27|.|TRBJ1-5|15
CASSLTFGSNQPQHF
TGTGCCAGCAGCCTTACTTTTGGCAGCAATCAGCCCCAGCATTTT
>.|TRBV3-1/TRBV3-2|.|TRBJ2-2|13
CASSHLNTGELFF
TGTGCCAGCAGCCACCTGAACACCGGGGAGCTGTTTTTT
>.|TRBV27|.|TRBJ1-6|14
CASSLKAENSPLHF
TGTGCCAGCAGTTTAAAGGCGGAGAATTCACCCCTCCACTTT
>.|TRBV3-1/TRBV3-2|once|TRBJ1-3|15
CASSQGFTAGNTIYF
TGTGCCAGCAGCCAAGGATTTACAGCCGGAAACACCATATATTTT
>TRBD2|TRBV6-4|.|TRBJ2-3|15
CASRAKAGGPDTQYF
TGTGCCAGCAGAGCCAAAGCGGGGGGGCCAGATACGCAGTATTTT
>.|TRBV12-3/TRBV12-4|.|TRBJ1-1|13
CASSLRVGTEAFF
TGTGCCAGCAGTTTAAGAGTGGGCACTGAAGCTTTCTTT
>.|TRBV6-6|few|TRBJ1-4|11
CASRLNEKLFF
TGTGCCAGCAGACTCAATGAAAAACTGTTTTTT
>TRBD1|TRBV18|.|TRBJ1-6|17
CASSHTGGIRNNSPLHF
TGTGCCAGCTCACATACAGGGGGCATTAGGAATAATTCACCCCTCCACTTT
>.|TRBV2|.|TRBJ1-2|11
CASKHNYGYTF
TGTGCCAGCAAACATAACTATGGCTACACCTTC
>TRBD1|TRBV7-6|.|TRBJ2-7|16
CASSPERDSVSYEQYF
TGTGCCAGCAGCCCTGAACGGGACAGCGTCTCCTACGAGCAGTACTTC
>TRBD1|TRBV5-5|.|TRBJ1-2|15
CASSLDRDSGYGYTF
TGTGCCAGCAGCTTAGACAGGGATTCTGGCTATGGCTACACCTTC
>.|TRBV19|.|TRBJ2-7|15
CASSIMAGNYYEQYF
TGTGCCAGTAGTATAATGGCAGGGAACTACTACGAGCAGTACTTC
>.|TRBV4-2|.|TRBJ1-5|15
CASSQDVVGGQPQHF
TGTGCCAGCAGCCAAGATGTCGTGGGTGGACAGCCCCAGCATTTT
>TRBD1|TRBV20-1|once|TRBJ1-1|11
CSAGQEVEAFF
TGCAGTGCAGGACAGGAGGTTGAAGCTTTCTTT
>.|TRBV19|.|TRBJ1-5|18
CASSPLGVGRRTNQPQHF
TGTGCCAGTAGCCCCCTCGGGGTGGGTCGGAGGACTAATCAGCCCCAGCATTTT
>.|TRBV5-5|once|TRBJ1-6|13
CASSRELNSPLHF
TGTGCCAGCAGCAGAGAACTAAATTCACCCCTCCACTTT
>.|TRBV7-6|.|TRBJ2-1|16
CASSFALDSPYNEQFF
TGTGCCAGCAGCTTTGCCCTCGACAGCCCTTACAATGAGCAGTTCTTC
>TRBD1|TRBV27|.|TRBJ2-3|14
CASSGTASTDTQYF
TGTGCCAGCAGTGGGACAGCTAGCACAGATACGCAGTATTTT